The entry below describes one T cell receptor beta chain. In this sample, this clone turned up once. Its binding antigen is unknown. No base quality information exists; no much larger clone differs at one position. Unmatched junction bases come to 6, with V trimmed by 5 bases and J by 4 bases. The CDR3 holds 16 amino acids from the cysteine to the phenylalanine. Solely the CDR3 DNA is kept, with 48 bases framed from the first base. The germline V gene (reference sequence) sets CDR1 to LNHDA and CDR2 to SQIVND. The sample belongs to a study of T cell responses to AZD1222 COVID-19 vaccine (dated by TCRdb to 2020 to 2022). Background for the entire study: A total of over 230 trial participants underwent TCR sequencing, of whom about 210 had received two doses of AZD1222 and some 25 had received two doses of the MenACWY control vaccine. Trial participants were enrolled by age into subgroups of 18-55, 56-69 and 70-plus years, and about 150, 27 and 61 TCR-sequenced participants, respectively, were included in these subgroups.

Overall results and qualifications from the work: The 56-69-year group was small, and its depth increase did not reach significance, likely because of low power. Because no day 14 peak-response samples were available, the repertoires could be characterized only after the peak T cell response. After two AZD1222 doses, spike-specific TCR breadth and depth were significantly higher than at day 0 and than in MenACWY recipients. CD4 TCRs associated with the vaccine covered the entire spike protein, and the dominant responses were in regions 160-218 and 743-854. Conclusions about previously exposed vaccinees are limited, since just six AZD1222 recipients were seropositive for SARS-CoV-2 at baseline. Nearly half of unique spike-specific TCRs reportedly recognized epitopes outside regions mutated in the B.1.351 and B.1.1.7 variants. Participants were mostly white British, with more females than males. The authors suggested clonal diversity may have been underestimated.

The time point label, read with the paper, signifies: baseline before first vaccination. Sample treatment or condition, as interpreted from the label and publication: meningococcal conjugate vaccine given as trial control. Vaccinee samples came from UK trials COV001 and COV002, including a single-blind randomized controlled phase 2/3 trial of AZD1222 (ChAdOx1 nCoV-19) in healthy adults. For TCRbeta chain sequencing, PBMC samples from trial participants were taken at day 0 and at day 28 after the second dose. The CDR3 regions of human TCRbeta chains were analyzed by immunosequencing. In the authors' own workflow: Repertoire TCRs were checked for matches against a reference library of SARS-CoV-2-specific TCRs that had been generated using the MIRA antigen-specificity platform. Breadth meant the fraction of unique TCRs that were SARS-CoV-2-associated, whereas depth meant the fraction of total T cells that were SARS-CoV-2-associated. Using the MIRA data, each spike-specific TCR was assigned both to the spike region to which the TCR was reactive and to a CD4 or CD8 class. Log10-transformed breadth and depth values were compared by one-way ANOVA with Sidak's multiple comparisons tests. As stored in TCRdb, this immuneACCESS dataset retains in-frame rearrangements with V and J assigned. A fraction of the clones does not appear; measured against another copy, unresolved V genes explain less than half of the discrepancy, and the remainder lacks a known reason. D and trimming come from the DNA, and the V and J calls and clone size come from that table. The sample table contains more than 150,000 clones; only one count was recorded for 87% of them. The top ten clonotypes cover 2.7% of the sample.

The source of this sequence is an adult in good health. The sequenced sample was peripheral blood, obtained on day 0 of MenACWY control vaccination. The chain joins TRBV19 to TRBJ2-7; TRBD2 lines up with 15 middle nucleotides. The CDR3 corresponds to CASSASGTSGRYEQYF. At the DNA level, the sequence is TGTGCCAGTAGTGCTTCCGGGACTAGCGGGAGGTACGAGCAGTACTTC.